This entry lists 27 T cell receptor beta chains sequenced from one sample in a study of shared clonotypes between healthy human individuals. The assay was immunoSEQ multiplex PCR, and TCRdb's table has in-frame clones only and misses some. This sample has 2 million to 2.5 million clones, with 93% found just once. Specimen: naive CD4+ T cells from PBMCs. Subset: CD45RA+ positively selected. The receptors stem from a young man in good health. Some clones in this sample may be carry-over from other donors' samples.

This chain links TRBV6-9 with TRBJ1-4, with TRBD1 matching 8 bases. The CDR3 consists of 19 residues. CDR1 and CDR2 (germline): MNHGY, SVAAGI. Unmatched junction bases numbered 15, after V lost 6 bases and J lost 0 bases. The CDR3 spells CASSNRQGRSIATNEKLFF. As DNA, the CDR3 is TGTGCCAGCAGCAACCGACAGGGGAGGTCGATTGCAACTAATGAAAAACTGTTTTTT.

This chain's CDR3 is CASSVGGTGGLYEQYF. The CDR3 coding sequence is TGTGCCAGCAGTGTTGGGGGGACAGGGGGGCTCTACGAGCAGTACTTC. J is TRBJ2-7 and V is TRBV28; TRBD1 matches at 11 bases. The V and J ends lost 5 bases and 3 bases, in that order; junction bases with no gene match: 9. In germline, CDR1 is MDHEN, CDR2 SYDVKM. The CDR3 is 16 amino acids.

Comment on this clone: At the DNA level, this CDR3 is encoded by other sequences in the same sample as well. The chain employs TRBV11-2 and TRBJ1-1, with TRBD1 matching 11 bases. Germline V gene data show CDR1 as SGHAT and CDR2 as FQNNGV. The CDR3 is 14 amino acids. J lost 4 bases, V lost 5 bases, and 3 bases had no gene match. The CDR3 DNA is TGTGCCAGCAGCCCCGGGACAGGGGGCACTGAAGCTTTCTTT. Translating gives CASSPGTGGTEAFF.

This clone was detected once. V gene TRBV6-1 combines with J gene TRBJ2-1; a possible D gene is TRBD2 (6 bases). V was trimmed by 4 bases and J by 0 bases, leaving 19 bases between them. Germline CDR1 reads MNHNS; CDR2 reads SASEGT. This CDR3 is built from 18 residues. The CDR3 nucleotides are TGTGCCAGCAGTGCCCCGCGGGACTCCAGGAGCTCCTACAATGAGCAGTTCTTC. Translated: CASSAPRDSRSSYNEQFF.

The chain combines TRBV2 with TRBJ1-4; D is undetermined. Trimming cost V 8 bases and J 8 bases, with 9 bases left between them. Germline assignment: CDR1 SNHLY and CDR2 FYNNEI. The CDR3 runs 11 residues. The chain's CDR3 is CASRHGEKLFF. The CDR3 nucleotides are TGTGCCAGCCGCCATGGAGAAAAACTGTTTTTT.

This rearrangement joins TRBV28 to TRBJ2-3; 8 nucleotides line up with TRBD2. After removal of 8 bases from V and 2 bases from J, the junction contained 9 bases not matched to a gene. This CDR3 has 15 residues. The germline gives CDR1 MDHEN, CDR2 SYDVKM. The CDR3: CASLGGLGPTDTQYF. Written as DNA, the CDR3 is TGTGCCAGCCTTGGGGGACTAGGGCCCACAGATACGCAGTATTTT.

The chain has TRBV11-2 and TRBJ1-3; D is unresolved. CDR3 length: 17 amino acids. Germline CDR1 SGHAT, CDR2 FQNNGV. V was shortened by 2 bases and J by 0 bases, with 14 bases between the two germline ends. CDR3: CASSLNVRGFSGNTIYF. The CDR3 nucleotides are TGTGCCAGCAGCTTAAACGTCCGAGGATTCTCTGGAAACACCATATATTTT.

J is TRBJ2-1 and V is TRBV7-6, with D possibly being TRBD1 or TRBD2 (6 bases each). Germline lookup yields CDR1 SGHVS and CDR2 FNYEAQ. V was pared by 4 bases and J by 0 bases, with 13 bases between. CDR3 length: 16 residues. The CDR3: CASSSTQGGSYNEQFF. CDR3 bases: TGTGCCAGCAGCTCCACACAGGGAGGCTCCTACAATGAGCAGTTCTTC.

The J gene is TRBJ1-2, the V gene TRBV7-8, with 7 bases identical to TRBD1. The V gene end was trimmed by 4 bases and the J gene end by 10 bases; junction bases not matched to a gene: 6. The length of the CDR3 is 12 residues. Germline loops: CDR1 SGHVS, CDR2 FQNEAQ. The CDR3 is CASSSRDRFYTF. The CDR3 nucleotides read TGTGCCAGCAGCTCCCGGGACAGATTCTACACCTTC.

This chain links TRBV4-2 with TRBJ1-1; D might be TRBD1 (5 bases). Trimming left V 0 bases short and J 4 bases short, with 9 bases between. The CDR3 consists of 14 residues. The germline V gene has CDR1 LGHNA and CDR2 YNFKEQ. CDR3 nucleotide sequence: TGTGCCAGCAGCCAAGACAGGGTAGGCACTGAAGCTTTCTTT. This encodes CASSQDRVGTEAFF.

This chain uses TRBV7-2 with TRBJ2-5; 14 nucleotides agree with TRBD2. The CDR3 is 16 residues long. Trimming took 5 bases from V and 2 from J; bases not matched to a gene: 4. Germline lookup yields CDR1 SGHTA and CDR2 FQGNSA. The CDR3 nucleotides are TGTGCCAGCAGCCGGACTAGCGGGAGGCTGCAAGAGACCCAGTACTTC. Its protein product is CASSRTSGRLQETQYF.

The chain links TRBV6-5 to TRBJ1-6, with 7 bases that match TRBD1. V lost 3 bases, J lost 6 bases, and 5 bases stayed unmatched. Per the germline V gene, CDR1 is MNHEY and CDR2 is SVGAGI. The CDR3 loop spans 15 amino acids. Here the CDR3 DNA reads TGTGCCAGCAGTTATCGGGACAGAGTTAATTCACCCCTCCACTTT. Protein sequence: CASSYRDRVNSPLHF.

V gene TRBV4-2 combines with J gene TRBJ2-1; D perhaps matches TRBD2 (6 bases). V lost 7 bases to trimming and J lost 2 bases, with 12 bases between them. This CDR3 region has 14 residues. CDR1 and CDR2 from the germline V gene are LGHNA and YNFKEQ. CDR3 loop: CASTRDSTYNEQFF. The CDR3 nucleotides read TGTGCCAGCACCCGGGACTCGACCTACAATGAGCAGTTCTTC.

On this clone: Other nucleotide sequences from this sample produce the same CDR3. The chain joins TRBV7-2 to TRBJ1-2, with a tentative D call TRBD1 (6 bases). V was clipped by 0 bases and J by 8 bases, with 7 bases between them. There are 12 residues in the CDR3. Per the germline V gene, CDR1 is SGHTA and CDR2 is FQGNSA. The CDR3 here is CASSLAGGGYTF. The CDR3 bases are TGTGCCAGCAGCTTAGCAGGGGGAGGCTACACCTTC.

This rearrangement joins TRBV19 to TRBJ2-2, with 8 bases fitting TRBD2. There are 15 residues in the CDR3. CDR1 and CDR2 from the germline V gene are LNHDA and SQIVND (reference sequence). The V and J ends lost 7 bases and 3 bases, in that order; junction bases with no gene match: 7. This CDR3 is CASTGGGRHTGELFF. The DNA of the CDR3 is TGTGCCAGTACTGGGGGCGGGAGGCACACCGGGGAGCTGTTTTTT.

This clone was recorded only once. The V call is TRBV12-5, the J call TRBJ2-2, with TRBD1 matching 9 bases. CDR3 length: 19 amino acids. Germline CDR1 and CDR2: LGHNT and FRNRAP. J gave up 0 bases and V 0 bases, and 8 bases lay outside the gene matches. In DNA form, the CDR3 reads TGTGCTAGTGGTTTGGTACGGGACAGGGAAATTTCGAACACCGGGGAGCTGTTTTTT. Protein sequence: CASGLVRDREISNTGELFF.

The chain employs TRBV6-6 and TRBJ2-7; the D gene is possibly TRBD2 (5 bases). Trimming removed 0 bases from V and 5 bases from J, with 8 bases in between. Germline assignment: CDR1 MNHNY and CDR2 SVGAGI (reference sequence). The CDR3 length is 13 residues. CDR3 region: CASSYSSGDEQYF. Written as DNA, the CDR3 is TGTGCCAGCAGTTACTCCTCCGGGGACGAGCAGTACTTC.

The DNA for the CDR3 is TGTGCCAGCAGGGGACAGCCCTATGGCTACACCTTC. Protein product: CASRGQPYGYTF. The V and J genes are TRBV28 and TRBJ1-2, with 7 bases lining up with TRBD1. Trimming cost V 6 bases and J 4 bases; bases outside gene matches: 2. Looked up from germline, CDR1 is MDHEN and CDR2 is SYDVKM. The CDR3 consists of 12 residues.

The chain uses TRBV28 and TRBJ1-1; TRBD1 matches at 8 bases. V shed 11 bases, J shed 1 base, and the junction held 6 bases outside the gene matches. The CDR3 covers 13 residues. CDR1 and CDR2 from the germline V gene are MDHEN and SYDVKM. CDR3 residues: CAVQGAANTEAFF. The CDR3 DNA sequence: TGTGCCGTCCAGGGGGCCGCGAACACTGAAGCTTTCTTT.

V and J are TRBV6-1 and TRBJ1-5; no clear D gene. Per the germline V gene, CDR1 is MNHNS and CDR2 is SASEGT. The CDR3 covers 14 residues. With 1 base removed from V and 6 bases from J, the gap between germline ends came to 10 bases. The CDR3, as DNA: TGTGCCAGCAGTGAAGAAAAGGGTCCTCAGCCCCAGCATTTT. Its protein product is CASSEEKGPQPQHF.

This chain links TRBV4-3 with TRBJ1-4; 8 nucleotides line up with TRBD1. Germline trimming cut 5 bases from V and 6 bases from J; bases unmatched to any gene: 8. CDR3 length equals 15 residues. Per germline, CDR1 LGHNA and CDR2 YSLEER. CDR3 sequence reads: CASSDRDRPYEKLFF. The CDR3 DNA reads TGCGCCAGCAGCGACCGGGACAGGCCATATGAAAAACTGTTTTTT.

The chain combines TRBV11-1 with TRBJ1-1; D remains ambiguous. CDR1 and CDR2 (germline): SGHAT, FQDESV (reference sequence). With 7 bases removed from V and 5 bases from J, the gap between germline ends came to 14 bases. The CDR3 is made up of 13 amino acids. CDR3 sequence: CASTPREKTEAFF. The CDR3 region has the DNA TGTGCCAGCACCCCACGGGAGAAGACTGAAGCTTTCTTT.

Note on this clone: Other DNA sequences within the sample encode an identical CDR3. The chain combines TRBV30 with TRBJ2-7; D call uncertain. Trimming removed 0 bases at V and 1 base at J, with 7 bases between. Germline assignment: CDR1 GTSNPN and CDR2 SVGIG (reference sequence). CDR3 size: 13 residues. The CDR3 DNA sequence: TGTGCCTGGAGTGTAAAAGGGTCCTACGAGCAGTACTTC. It codes for CAWSVKGSYEQYF.

The V call is TRBV7-8, the J call TRBJ1-1; unclear D gene. Germline CDR1 is SGHVS and CDR2 is FQNEAQ. The CDR3 consists of 11 residues. Trimming took 4 bases from V and 7 from J, leaving 7 bases between them. The CDR3: CASSSGSEAFF. Written as DNA, the CDR3 is TGTGCCAGCAGCTCCGGCAGTGAAGCTTTCTTT.

The table lists this clone with a few counts. The genes are TRBV10-1 and TRBJ2-7, with D perhaps matching TRBD1 (6 bases). CDR3 length: 15 residues. The V gene's germline CDR1 is WNHNN and CDR2 SYGVQD (reference sequence). The germline V and J ends were trimmed by 2 bases and 5 bases, with 16 bases remaining between them. Here the CDR3 DNA reads TGCGCCAGCAGTGAGGGGCAGGGGTCCGTCCACGAGCAGTACTTC. Protein: CASSEGQGSVHEQYF.

The chain uses TRBV6-1 and TRBJ1-5; 7 bases match TRBD1. The V gene's germline CDR1 is MNHNS and CDR2 SASEGT. Germline trimming cut 4 bases from V and 0 bases from J; bases unmatched to any gene: 12. The length of the CDR3 is 18 residues. CDR3 loop: CASSARMNRGFSNQPQHF. In nucleotides, the CDR3 is TGTGCCAGCAGTGCTCGGATGAACAGGGGATTTAGCAATCAGCCCCAGCATTTT.

DNA of the CDR3: TGTGCCTGGAGCCAGATCAGAGGAGAGACCCAGTACTTC. Translation: CAWSQIRGETQYF. This chain uses TRBV30 with TRBJ2-5; D remains ambiguous. With 3 bases removed from V and 4 bases from J, the gap between germline ends came to 12 bases. Germline V gene sequence: CDR1 GTSNPN, CDR2 SVGIG (reference sequence). CDR3 length: 13 residues.